These 23 T cell receptor beta chains share one sample of origin, sequenced in a study of cytomegalovirus exposure and HLA in healthy donors. With 60 Vbeta and 13 Jbeta primers, the PCR was carried out. Some clones are missing from TCRdb's copy, which holds only in-frame ones; the method was immunoSEQ multiplex PCR. The sample gives 90,000 to 95,000 clones, over 75% of which show up once; around 1.2% is in the top ten. Input material: PBMCs. The receptors come from a girl aged 2-9 years in good health and CMV-seropositive.

This chain connects TRBV4-2 to TRBJ2-3; 7 bases line up with TRBD2. The V segment lost 5 bases and the J segment 4 bases; nucleotides outside the gene matches: 9. The germline gives CDR1 LGHNA, CDR2 YNFKEQ. The CDR3 is 15 amino acids. The CDR3 reads CASSGAGVAADTQYF. The DNA for the CDR3 is TGTGCCAGCAGCGGGGCGGGAGTGGCGGCAGATACGCAGTATTTT.

The chain carries TRBV11-3 and TRBJ1-5, with a tentative D call TRBD1 (5 bases). Between the trimmed V and J ends, which lost 5 bases and 0 bases, there was a span of 26 bases. This CDR3 contains 20 residues. Germline V gene lookup returns CDR1 SGHNT and CDR2 YENEEA. The DNA of the CDR3 is TGTGCCAGCAGCCCCAGATTGGATCCTGACAGTTCAGATAGCAATCAGCCCCAGCATTTT. Translation gives CASSPRLDPDSSDSNQPQHF.

The chain is built from TRBV7-9 and TRBJ1-1; maybe TRBD1 (6 bases). The CDR3 totals 14 residues. CDR1 and CDR2 (germline): SEHNR, FQNEAQ (reference sequence). With 3 bases removed from V and 8 bases from J, the gap between germline ends came to 16 bases. In nucleotides, the CDR3 is TGTGCCAGCAGCTTGGGCTCGACAGGAAAGGAAGCTTTCTTT. It yields the protein CASSLGSTGKEAFF.

The chain is built from TRBV27 and TRBJ2-7, with 10 positions matching TRBD1. The CDR3 consists of 14 residues. Trimming cost V 5 bases and J 0 bases; bases outside gene matches: 1. Germline CDR1 reads MNHEY; CDR2 reads SMNVEV (reference sequence). The CDR3 loop reads CASSDRGLSYEQYF. The CDR3 coding sequence is TGTGCCAGCAGTGACAGGGGGCTCTCCTACGAGCAGTACTTC.

This clone was counted between two and nine times. This rearrangement joins TRBV10-2 to TRBJ1-1, with D uncertain. This CDR3 comprises 11 residues. Trimming shortened V by 6 bases and J by 8 bases, and 10 bases separated the two germline ends. From germline, CDR1 is WSHSY and CDR2 SAAADI. Written as DNA, the CDR3 is TGCGCCAGCAGCGCACGAGGGGAAGCTTTCTTT. Translating it yields CASSARGEAFF.

This clone occurred once. The chain joins TRBV27 to TRBJ2-7, with D maybe TRBD2 (7 bases). Germline V gives CDR1 MNHEY, CDR2 SMNVEV (reference sequence). CDR3 length: 14 residues. The V and J ends lost 5 bases and 3 bases respectively, with 14 bases between them. The CDR3 sequence is CASSKTGGGYEQYF. In DNA form, the CDR3 reads TGTGCCAGCAGTAAGACAGGCGGGGGCTACGAGCAGTACTTC.

The V and J genes are TRBV19 and TRBJ2-1; D gene unclear. CDR1 and CDR2 from the germline V gene are LNHDA and SQIVND (reference sequence). The V and J ends lost 5 bases and 6 bases respectively, with 11 bases between them. This CDR3 region has 13 residues. This CDR3 is CASSLTTPNEQFF. The CDR3 DNA reads as TGTGCCAGTAGTCTCACCACACCCAATGAGCAGTTCTTC.

The rearrangement links TRBV27 to TRBJ2-2; 8 bases are shared with TRBD1. CDR3 length: 19 residues. The V gene's germline CDR1 is MNHEY and CDR2 SMNVEV (reference sequence). Losses at the gene ends were 0 bases for V and 7 bases for J; bases not matched to a gene: 16. The CDR3 sequence: CASSLSGVGRGLTGGELFF. CDR3 bases: TGTGCCAGCAGTTTATCAGGGGTTGGCAGGGGGCTAACGGGCGGGGAGCTGTTTTTT.

This sequence joins TRBV5-1 and TRBJ2-7; 10 nucleotides match TRBD1. The CDR3 is made up of 15 amino acids. V lost 2 bases and J lost 2; bases outside the gene matches: 4. The germline gives CDR1 SGHRS, CDR2 YFSETQ. In nucleotides, the CDR3 is TGCGCCAGCAGCTTTAGCGGACAGGGGGCCTACGAGCAGTACTTC. This gives the protein CASSFSGQGAYEQYF. The whole variable domain, filled in from reference TRBV5-1 and TRBJ2-7, reads KAGVTQTPRYLIKTRGQQVTLSCSPISGHRSVSWYQQTPGQGLQFLFEYFSETQRNKGNFPGRFSGRQFSNSRSEMNVSTLELGDSALYLCASSFSGQGAYEQYFGPGTRLTVT.

The chain combines TRBV6-5 with TRBJ1-5, with a possible D match to TRBD1 (5 bases). The V end was cut by 2 bases, the J end by 8 bases, with 16 bases between. From germline, CDR1 is MNHEY and CDR2 SVGAGI. There are 15 residues in the CDR3. CDR3 sequence reads: CASSYTGPNGEPQHF. CDR3 in DNA: TGTGCCAGCAGTTACACAGGCCCGAACGGAGAGCCCCAGCATTTT.

This sequence joins TRBV27 and TRBJ2-4; 7 bases match TRBD1. Germline-derived CDR1 and CDR2 are MNHEY and SMNVEV (reference sequence). Trimming cost V 2 bases and J 8 bases; bases outside gene matches: 9. The CDR3 has 15 amino acids. The CDR3 loop is CASSLLYRDRDIQYF. CDR3 sequence (DNA): TGTGCCAGCAGTTTACTCTATCGAGACAGGGACATTCAGTACTTC.

This clone appeared once. This chain links TRBV19 with TRBJ1-5; 9 bases fit TRBD1. Trimming removed 3 bases from V and 2 bases from J; junction bases left unmatched: 14. CDR1 is LNHDA and CDR2 is SQIVND in the germline V gene (reference sequence). The CDR3 loop spans 19 amino acids. The CDR3: CASSISGTGSWFGNQPQHF. In DNA form, the CDR3 reads TGTGCCAGTAGTATTTCCGGGACAGGGAGTTGGTTCGGCAATCAGCCCCAGCATTTT.

This clone appeared a few times. This sequence joins TRBV5-8 and TRBJ1-1; 12 nucleotides agree with TRBD1. V was pared by 4 bases and J by 3 bases, with 16 bases of the junction left unmatched. Germline CDR1 reads SGHTS; CDR2 reads YDEGEE. CDR3 size: 19 residues. The chain's CDR3 is CASSPFGTGGGLMDTEAFF. The CDR3 bases are TGTGCCAGCAGCCCATTCGGGACAGGGGGCGGTCTTATGGACACTGAAGCTTTCTTT.

For the CDR3, the DNA is TGTGCCAGCAGCCCCCGAACGGGGAATGAGCAGTTCTTC. Residues: CASSPRTGNEQFF. V usage is TRBV7-9 and J usage is TRBJ2-1; perhaps TRBD2 as D (5 bases). V was pared by 5 bases and J by 7 bases, with 12 bases between. The germline V gene has CDR1 SEHNR and CDR2 FQNEAQ (reference sequence). The CDR3 is made up of 13 amino acids.

V usage is TRBV27 and J usage is TRBJ1-2, with D maybe TRBD1 (5 bases). The length of the CDR3 is 13 residues. Between the trimmed V and J ends, which lost 3 bases and 4 bases, there was a span of 9 bases. Germline V gene sequence: CDR1 MNHEY, CDR2 SMNVEV (reference sequence). The CDR3 loop reads CASSLTAGYGYTF. CDR3 coding DNA: TGTGCCAGCAGTTTGACAGCCGGCTATGGCTACACCTTC.

The rearrangement uses TRBV6-5 and TRBJ2-7, with D possibly TRBD2 on 5 matching bases. The CDR3 spans 14 residues. CDR1 is MNHEY, CDR2 SVGAGI, per germline. V lost 4 bases and J 2 bases, leaving 12 bases between the germline ends. CDR3 sequence: CASSFDGVTYEQYF. CDR3 sequence (DNA): TGTGCCAGCAGTTTTGACGGGGTGACCTACGAGCAGTACTTC.

The rearrangement uses TRBV7-6 and TRBJ2-2, with no clear D. Germline-derived CDR1 and CDR2 are SGHVS and FNYEAQ. This CDR3 is 15 amino acids long. The V gene lost 1 base and the J gene lost 5 bases, with 11 bases spanning the gap. The CDR3: CASSLGQVATGELFF. The DNA of the CDR3 is TGTGCCAGCAGCTTAGGGCAGGTGGCGACCGGGGAGCTGTTTTTT. The full variable domain, with the rest looked up from reference TRBV7-6 and TRBJ2-2, is GAGVSQSPRYKVTKRGQDVALRCDPISGHVSLYWYRQALGQGPEFLTYFNYEAQQDKSGLPNDRFSAERPEGSISTLTIQRTEQRDSAMYRCASSLGQVATGELFFGEGSRLTVL.

V is TRBV15 and J is TRBJ2-1, with D possibly matching TRBD2 (5 bases). The V gene lost 0 bases and the J gene lost 9 bases, with 12 bases spanning the gap. The germline CDR1 and CDR2 sequences are LNHNV and YYDKDF (reference sequence). This CDR3 comprises 14 residues. The CDR3 coding sequence is TGTGCCACCAGCAGAGATCCGGCGGGCGGTGAGCAGTTCTTC. It specifies CATSRDPAGGEQFF.

CDR3 loop: CASSLLSSGIVDTQYF. CDR3 nucleotides: TGCGCCAGCAGCTTACTTTCTAGCGGGATCGTAGATACGCAGTATTTT. The rearrangement joins TRBV5-1 to TRBJ2-3, with 9 bases matching TRBD2. The CDR3 extends over 16 amino acids. J was trimmed by 5 bases and V by 2 bases; bases with no gene match: 9. From germline, CDR1 is SGHRS and CDR2 YFSETQ.

The chain uses TRBV6-5 and TRBJ2-1; D is unresolved. Germline CDR1 reads MNHEY; CDR2 reads SVGAGI. V was trimmed by 0 bases and J by 8 bases, leaving 11 bases between them. CDR3 length equals 14 residues. The CDR3 loop is CASSYSRLSYEQFF. CDR3 nucleotide sequence: TGTGCCAGCAGTTACTCGAGGCTAAGCTATGAGCAGTTCTTC.

The chain is built from TRBV29-1 and TRBJ2-1, with D perhaps TRBD1 (6 bases). V lost 6 bases to trimming and J lost 10 bases, with 16 bases between them. The CDR3 runs 12 residues. The germline gives CDR1 SQVTM, CDR2 ANQGSEA. CDR3 coding DNA: TGCAGCGTGGAGAGACAGGTTGGGGAGCAGTTCTTC. This encodes CSVERQVGEQFF.

The CDR3 nucleotides read TGCGCCAGCAGCAGAGGCCCCGGGACTAGCGGAACCCGGGAGACCCAGTACTTC. This gives the protein CASSRGPGTSGTRETQYF. The chain employs TRBV4-1 and TRBJ2-5; TRBD2 aligns across 11 bases. The ends lost 5 bases at V and 5 bases at J; junction bases unmatched: 16. The CDR3 is made up of 18 amino acids. From germline, CDR1 is MGHRA and CDR2 YSYEKL.

The rearrangement links TRBV19 to TRBJ1-1; D is unclear. This CDR3 is built from 13 residues. Germline V gene lookup returns CDR1 LNHDA and CDR2 SQIVND (reference sequence). The V end was cut by 3 bases, the J end by 4 bases, with 9 bases between. Written as DNA, the CDR3 is TGTGCCAGTAGTATTATGAGAGGCACTGAAGCTTTCTTT. Translated, it gives CASSIMRGTEAFF.